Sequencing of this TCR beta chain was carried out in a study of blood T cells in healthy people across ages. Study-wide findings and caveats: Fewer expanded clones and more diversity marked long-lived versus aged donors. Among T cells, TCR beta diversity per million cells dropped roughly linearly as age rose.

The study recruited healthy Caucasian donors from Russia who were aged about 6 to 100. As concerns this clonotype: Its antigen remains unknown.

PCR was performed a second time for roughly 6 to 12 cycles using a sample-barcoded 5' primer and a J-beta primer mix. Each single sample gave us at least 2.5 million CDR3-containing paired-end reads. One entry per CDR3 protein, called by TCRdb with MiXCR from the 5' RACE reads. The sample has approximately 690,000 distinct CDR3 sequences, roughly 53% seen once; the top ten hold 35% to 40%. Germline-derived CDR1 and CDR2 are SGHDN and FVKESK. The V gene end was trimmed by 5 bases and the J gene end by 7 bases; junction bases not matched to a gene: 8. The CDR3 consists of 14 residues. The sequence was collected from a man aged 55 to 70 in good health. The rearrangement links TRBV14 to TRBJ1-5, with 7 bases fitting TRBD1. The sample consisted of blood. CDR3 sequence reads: CASSKQGTAQPQHF. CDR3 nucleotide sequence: TGTGCCAGCAGCAAACAGGGGACGGCGCAGCCCCAGCATTTT.